This T cell receptor beta chain was sequenced during a study of CD8 T cells in Susac syndrome. Study at large: Intravenous immunoglobulin alone or corticosteroids were being given to patients with Susac syndrome at blood draw, unless they were therapy-naive.

Germline assignment: CDR1 DFQATT and CDR2 SNEGSKA (reference sequence). This CDR3 spans 14 amino acids. V shed 4 bases, J shed 4 bases, and the junction held 7 bases outside the gene matches. RNA was extracted with the RNeasy kit, and a quantity of roughly 0.5 to 1 ug was reverse transcribed using random hexamers. The method of amplification for TCR beta CDR3 was immunoSEQ multiplex PCR, covering 54 Vbeta and 13 Jbeta. TCRdb independently ran MiXCR on the immunoSEQ multiplex PCR reads; one entry per CDR3 protein. Here the sample spans 100,000 to 150,000 distinct CDR3 sequences, roughly 95% being singletons.

The chain recombines TRBV20-1 with TRBJ2-7, with 10 positions matching TRBD2. Material: CD4+ T cells from PBMCs. The receptor was isolated from a human donor with Susac syndrome. CDR3 DNA sequence: TGCAGTGCTATCCCGGGACTAGCGTTTTACGAGCAGTACTTC. Its protein product is CSAIPGLAFYEQYF.